A single sample gave rise to the 27 T cell receptor beta chains below, sequenced in a study of OX40 agonist ivuxolimab in advanced cancers. Profiling relied on immunoSEQ multiplex PCR, and the TCRdb table lists in-frame clones only, not all of them. The table includes about 21,000 clones, around 85% detected once. The sequencing used CD4+ or CD8+ T cells sorted from blood, collected in a trial of the OX40 agonist ivuxolimab. The receptors originated from an adult with an advanced solid tumor such as melanoma, head and neck, liver or kidney cancer.

The chain links TRBV30 to TRBJ2-5; 12 bases line up with TRBD1. Judging by the DNA end, TRBJ2-7 fits better; the J call may be wrong. Germline CDR1 is GTSNPN and CDR2 is SVGIG (reference sequence). This CDR3 has 15 residues. DNA for the CDR3: TGTGCCTGGAGTGTACTAGGGACAGGGGGCCTCGAGCAGTACTTC. Its protein product is CAWSVLGTGGLEQYF.

The sample holds one count of this clone. The chain joins TRBV11-2 to TRBJ2-7; possible D gene TRBD1, 5 bases. CDR1 is SGHAT, CDR2 FQNNGV, per germline. V lost 5 bases and J 2 bases, leaving 13 bases between the germline ends. The CDR3 loop spans 14 amino acids. The CDR3 region is CASSQFGQTYEQYF. CDR3 DNA: TGTGCCAGCAGCCAGTTCGGACAAACCTACGAGCAGTACTTC.

This sequence joins TRBV5-6 and TRBJ1-5, with 9 positions matching TRBD1. Germline trimming cut 0 bases from V and 6 bases from J; bases unmatched to any gene: 7. The CDR3 extends over 16 amino acids. The germline V gene encodes CDR1 SGHDT and CDR2 YYEEEE. CDR3: CASSLAANRGLQPQHF. The CDR3 nucleotides read TGTGCCAGCAGCTTGGCCGCCAACAGGGGGCTTCAGCCCCAGCATTTT.

Sample share makes this clone large. The V call is TRBV7-9, the J call TRBJ2-3; tentative D call: TRBD2 (6 bases). The CDR3 loop spans 14 amino acids. Trimming left V 3 bases short and J 2 bases short, with 9 bases between. Per germline, CDR1 SEHNR and CDR2 FQNEAQ (reference sequence). The CDR3 sequence is CASSLGGNTDTQYF. DNA of the CDR3: TGTGCCAGCAGCTTGGGAGGCAACACAGATACGCAGTATTTT.

The chain carries TRBV27 and TRBJ2-7, with D unresolved. With 0 bases removed from V and 6 bases from J, the gap between germline ends came to 9 bases. The CDR3 spans 13 residues. Germline loops: CDR1 MNHEY, CDR2 SMNVEV (reference sequence). CDR3 in DNA: TGTGCCAGCAGTTTATCTACCCGCTCCGAGCAGTACTTC. Its protein is CASSLSTRSEQYF.

V usage is TRBV28 and J usage is TRBJ2-1; 12 nucleotides align to TRBD2. Germline CDR1 MDHEN, CDR2 SYDVKM. This CDR3 spans 16 amino acids. Losses at the gene ends were 2 bases for V and 7 bases for J; bases not matched to a gene: 6. CDR3 coding DNA: TGTGCCAGCAGTTTAATTACTAGCGGGAGGACGAATGAGCAGTTCTTC. Translation: CASSLITSGRTNEQFF.

This clone has just one count. The chain combines TRBV28 with TRBJ1-5, with 9 bases lining up with TRBD1. The CDR3 length is 15 residues. Per germline, CDR1 MDHEN and CDR2 SYDVKM. Losses at the gene ends were 3 bases for V and 6 bases for J; bases not matched to a gene: 6. The CDR3 sequence is CASSFSGQGLQPQHF. The CDR3 nucleotides read TGTGCCAGCAGTTTTTCGGGACAGGGCCTTCAGCCCCAGCATTTT.

The V and J genes are TRBV30 and TRBJ2-7; 7 bases line up with TRBD2. Germline V gene data show CDR1 as GTSNPN and CDR2 as SVGIG (reference sequence). The CDR3 runs 12 residues. The V segment lost 3 bases and the J segment 10 bases; nucleotides outside the gene matches: 9. This CDR3 is CAWSPTAGAQYF. The CDR3, as DNA: TGTGCCTGGAGCCCCACTGCGGGAGCTCAGTACTTC.

The chain is built from TRBV9 and TRBJ2-7; 7 bases align to TRBD1. The germline V gene has CDR1 SGDLS and CDR2 YYNGEE. Trimming removed 4 bases from V and 2 bases from J; junction bases left unmatched: 12. The length of the CDR3 is 16 residues. The CDR3 sequence: CASSLDGTVRTYEQYF. The CDR3 DNA reads TGTGCCAGCAGCCTAGATGGGACAGTACGAACCTACGAGCAGTACTTC.

This chain connects TRBV7-9 to TRBJ2-1; no firm D call. V gave up 3 bases and J gave up 6 bases, with 6 bases separating them. The length of the CDR3 is 12 residues. CDR1 SEHNR and CDR2 FQNEAQ come from the germline V gene (reference sequence). CDR3 amino acids: CASSFSLNEQFF. In DNA, the CDR3 is TGTGCCAGCAGCTTTAGCCTCAATGAGCAGTTCTTC.

Worth noting for this clone: Germline is not matched at one junction end, which may reflect a read error. V gene TRBV12-5 combines with J gene TRBJ2-2; 9 nucleotides match TRBD1. The germline gives CDR1 LGHNT, CDR2 FRNRAP. This CDR3 comprises 17 residues. CDR3: CAGGLPQTGGATGELFF. Here the CDR3 DNA reads TGTGCTGGTGGTTTGCCCCAAACAGGGGGCGCGACCGGGGAGCTGTTTTTT.

The chain employs TRBV30 and TRBJ1-6, with D uncertain. This CDR3 has 12 amino acids. The V end lost 5 bases, the J end lost 14 bases, and 16 bases lay between the germline ends. The germline V gene encodes CDR1 GTSNPN and CDR2 SVGIG (reference sequence). CDR3 in amino acids: CAWAKPSPALHF. CDR3 nucleotides: TGTGCCTGGGCTAAGCCTAGCCCGGCCCTCCACTTT.

The J gene is TRBJ1-5, the V gene TRBV5-1; TRBD1 is a possible D gene (6 bases). Trimming cost V 6 bases and J 0 bases, with 13 bases left between them. Germline lookup yields CDR1 SGHRS and CDR2 YFSETQ. There are 15 residues in the CDR3. This chain's CDR3 is CASKAGEGSNQPQHF. The CDR3 nucleotides read TGCGCCAGCAAAGCAGGGGAGGGTAGCAATCAGCCCCAGCATTTT.

The chain couples TRBV5-1 to TRBJ1-2; 7 bases match TRBD1. This CDR3 has 17 residues. Trimming removed 1 base from V and 3 bases from J; junction bases left unmatched: 12. Germline V gives CDR1 SGHRS, CDR2 YFSETQ. DNA of the CDR3: TGCGCCAGCAGCTTGAAAAAGACCGGCGGGACAGACTATGGCTACACCTTC. It encodes CASSLKKTGGTDYGYTF.

This clone was seen a single time. This chain joins TRBV19 and TRBJ1-3, with TRBD1 matching 7 bases. The junction had 4 bases not matched to a gene; V was cut back by 7 bases and J by 1 base. This CDR3 has 14 amino acids. The germline CDR1 and CDR2 sequences are LNHDA and SQIVND (reference sequence). CDR3 nucleotides: TGTGCCAGTACTGGGACAGCATCTGGAAACACCATATATTTT. This gives the protein CASTGTASGNTIYF.

V is TRBV6-5 and J is TRBJ1-1; D might be TRBD1 (5 bases). Germline CDR1 and CDR2: MNHEY and SVGAGI. Trimming took off 6 bases at V and 1 base at J, with 12 bases between the two ends. The CDR3 is made up of 14 amino acids. The CDR3, as DNA: TGTGCCAGCAGGACCGGGACGGGGAACACTGAAGCTTTCTTT. Translation gives CASRTGTGNTEAFF.

Worth noting for this clone: At one end the junction does not follow the germline gene, possibly because of a read error. The chain uses TRBV7-6 and TRBJ1-1, with TRBD1 as a possible D gene (6 bases). The CDR3 is 14 amino acids. The V gene's germline CDR1 is SGHVS and CDR2 FNYEAQ. This CDR3 is CANSSETGNTEAFF. As DNA, the CDR3 is TGTGCCAACAGCTCTGAGACAGGGAACACTGAAGCTTTCTTT.

V gene TRBV6-5 combines with J gene TRBJ2-7; D tentatively reads TRBD1 or TRBD2 (6 bases each). This CDR3 has 14 amino acids. The V end was cut by 2 bases, the J end by 5 bases, with 13 bases between. Germline CDR1 is MNHEY and CDR2 is SVGAGI. The CDR3 nucleotides are TGTGCCAGCAGTTACAGGGGGGAGAGGAACGAGCAGTACTTC. It is translated as CASSYRGERNEQYF.

This clone is a singleton in its sample. This chain uses TRBV6-5 with TRBJ2-1, with TRBD2 matching 8 bases. V shed 2 bases, J shed 6 bases, and the junction held 6 bases outside the gene matches. Germline V gene lookup returns CDR1 MNHEY and CDR2 SVGAGI. CDR3 length: 15 residues. In DNA form, the CDR3 reads TGTGCCAGCAGTTACGGAGCGGGAGAGACCAATGAGCAGTTCTTC. It codes for CASSYGAGETNEQFF.

In its sample, this clone was seen once. The chain couples TRBV6-1 to TRBJ2-1; 8 bases fit TRBD2. This CDR3 contains 15 residues. The junction had 5 bases not matched to a gene; V was cut back by 2 bases and J by 5 bases. Germline loops: CDR1 MNHNS, CDR2 SASEGT. The DNA of the CDR3 is TGTGCCAGCAGTGAAAGGTTAGCGGGGCACAATGAGCAGTTCTTC. Translated, it gives CASSERLAGHNEQFF.

The V gene is TRBV7-6, the J gene TRBJ2-5; 12 bases are a match to TRBD2. From germline, CDR1 is SGHVS and CDR2 FNYEAQ. There are 18 residues in the CDR3. The junction had 12 bases not matched to a gene; V was cut back by 5 bases and J by 2 bases. The CDR3 sequence: CASSVRSSGRAYQETQYF. Here the CDR3 DNA reads TGTGCCAGCAGCGTTCGGTCTAGCGGGAGGGCCTATCAAGAGACCCAGTACTTC. The full variable domain, its missing parts supplied by reference TRBV7-6 and TRBJ2-5, is GAGVSQSPRYKVTKRGQDVALRCDPISGHVSLYWYRQALGQGPEFLTYFNYEAQQDKSGLPNDRFSAERPEGSISTLTIQRTEQRDSAMYRCASSVRSSGRAYQETQYFGPGTRLLVL.

V is TRBV6-1 and J is TRBJ1-4, with unresolved D. Germline loops: CDR1 MNHNS, CDR2 SASEGT. Trimming shortened V by 4 bases and J by 8 bases, and 11 bases separated the two germline ends. The length of the CDR3 is 13 residues. Written as DNA, the CDR3 is TGTGCCAGCAGTGCCGGGGATAGGGAAAAACTGTTTTTT. Amino acids: CASSAGDREKLFF.

The chain is built from TRBV7-9 and TRBJ2-1, with 7 positions matching TRBD2. The germline CDR1 and CDR2 sequences are SEHNR and FQNEAQ (reference sequence). Trimming removed 5 bases from V and 0 bases from J; junction bases left unmatched: 7. The CDR3 loop spans 16 amino acids. The CDR3 DNA reads as TGTGCCAGCAGCCCGAGAGCGGGAAGCTCCTACAATGAGCAGTTCTTC. This codes for CASSPRAGSSYNEQFF.

The genes are TRBV2 and TRBJ2-7; 8 bases match TRBD2. The CDR3 contains 15 residues. J was trimmed by 6 bases and V by 8 bases; bases with no gene match: 15. Germline CDR1 reads SNHLY; CDR2 reads FYNNEI. DNA for the CDR3: TGTGCCAGCCGACGAATTAGCGGGATTACGGGCGAGCAGTACTTC. Its protein is CASRRISGITGEQYF.

The rearrangement joins TRBV25-1 to TRBJ1-4; 11 bases are a match to TRBD1. V trimming: 4 bases; J trimming: 8 bases; junction bases outside the gene matches: 6. This CDR3 region has 15 residues. Germline V CDR1 and CDR2: MGHDK, SYGVNS. CDR3 sequence (DNA): TGTGCCAGCAGTGCGGGACAGGGGGAGTTGGAAAAACTGTTTTTT. Protein sequence: CASSAGQGELEKLFF.

Notes on this clone: Other DNA sequences from this sample encode an identical CDR3 as well. The chain employs TRBV5-1 and TRBJ2-3; 11 bases align to TRBD1. The CDR3 length is 17 residues. Unmatched junction bases numbered 11, after V lost 5 bases and J lost 3 bases. Looked up from germline, CDR1 is SGHRS and CDR2 is YFSETQ. The CDR3, as DNA: TGCGCCAGCAGTTATACCCGGACAGGGGGCAATACAGATACGCAGTATTTT. The encoded protein is CASSYTRTGGNTDTQYF.

The rearrangement uses TRBV25-1 and TRBJ1-4; D unresolved. The CDR3 spans 16 residues. CDR1 is MGHDK, CDR2 SYGVNS, per germline. V was pared by 6 bases and J by 8 bases, with 22 bases between. The CDR3 region has the DNA TGTGCCAGCAGCCCGCCGGATCCCTGGCCTCGCGAAAAACTGTTTTTT. Translating gives CASSPPDPWPREKLFF.